A selection of T cell receptor beta chains follows, all from one sample in a study of T cell repertoires in cytomegalovirus infection. Via MiXCR, TCRdb re-called the reads, giving one row per CDR3 protein. This sample yields fewer than 650,000 distinct CDR3 sequences, of which about 40% are seen a single time; 48% belongs to the top ten. The antigens of these receptors remain unknown. Sequencing was performed on cultured PBMCs, taken from culture after CMV antigen stimulation. These receptors were taken from a human donor in good health (CMV status not recorded). Some clones in this sample may be carry-over from other donors' samples. Both conserved end residues are part of each CDR3. The D gene is left open where the match is weak. Clone size appears in some rows only: once, few, many, or a class for an expanded clone.

V gene	D gene	J gene	clone size	CDR3 protein	CDR3 DNA
TRBV4-2	NA	TRBJ1-5	NA	CASSQVEGGQPQHF	TGTGCCAGCAGCCAAGTCGAGGGGGGTCAGCCCCAGCATTTT
TRBV7-6	NA	TRBJ2-1	NA	CASSLVTGRYRNEQFF	TGTGCCAGCAGCTTAGTTACGGGGAGATACAGGAATGAGCAGTTCTTC
TRBV14	NA	TRBJ2-7	NA	CASSQVGSSYEQYF	TGTGCCAGCAGCCAAGTAGGGTCCTCCTACGAGCAGTACTTC
TRBV20-1	TRBD1	TRBJ1-5	NA	CSANRQGAIGNQPQHF	TGCAGTGCTAACAGACAGGGGGCAATAGGCAATCAGCCCCAGCATTTT
TRBV6-6	NA	TRBJ1-2	NA	CASSEWNYGYTF	TGTGCCAGCAGTGAGTGGAACTATGGCTACACCTTC
TRBV4-2	NA	TRBJ1-1	NA	CASSQDAGVAFF	TGTGCCAGCAGCCAAGATGCGGGTGTAGCTTTCTTT
TRBV5-4	TRBD1	TRBJ2-5	few	CASSANRQGAGETQYF	TGTGCCAGCAGCGCAAATAGACAGGGGGCTGGAGAGACCCAGTACTTC
TRBV7-2	TRBD2	TRBJ2-2	many	CASIPTSGKSTGELFF	TGTGCCAGCATCCCGACTAGCGGGAAAAGCACCGGGGAGCTGTTTTTT
TRBV2	NA	TRBJ1-1	NA	CASRFERTEAFF	TGTGCCAGCAGGTTCGAACGCACTGAAGCTTTCTTT
TRBV4-1	TRBD2	TRBJ2-5	few	CASSQEVSGTETQYF	TGCGCCAGCAGCCAAGAAGTTAGCGGGACAGAGACCCAGTACTTC
TRBV7-9	NA	TRBJ2-1	few	CASSPNGGYRRFF	TGTGCCAGCAGCCCCAATGGGGGGTATCGTCGGTTCTTC
TRBV7-2	NA	TRBJ1-2	NA	CASTAYRADYGYTF	TGTGCCAGCACGGCGTACAGGGCGGACTATGGCTACACCTTC
TRBV20-1	NA	TRBJ1-1	NA	CSARGGTRNTEAFF	TGCAGTGCTAGAGGCGGCACCCGGAACACTGAAGCTTTCTTT
TRBV6-2/TRBV6-3	NA	TRBJ1-1	NA	CASSLDSFTQAFF	TGTGCCAGCAGTTTAGACAGTTTCACTCAAGCTTTCTTT
TRBV7-6	TRBD1	TRBJ1-2	few	CASSLEGPGGDGYTF	TGTGCCAGCAGCTTAGAGGGCCCAGGGGGCGATGGCTACACCTTC
TRBV14	NA	TRBJ2-2	few	CASSQTAGITGELFF	TGTGCCAGCAGCCAAACGGCCGGGATCACCGGGGAGCTGTTTTTT
TRBV7-8	TRBD2	TRBJ2-3	NA	CASSLPAGGGGETDTQYF	TGTGCCAGCAGCTTACCCGCGGGGGGCGGGGGGGAGACAGATACGCAGTATTTT
TRBV12-5	TRBD2	TRBJ2-3	few	CASGGGSTDTQYF	TGTGCTAGTGGAGGCGGGAGTACAGATACGCAGTATTTT
TRBV15	NA	TRBJ1-2	once	CATSLGGAYGYTF	TGTGCCACCAGCCTGGGGGGGGCCTATGGCTACACCTTC
TRBV7-2	TRBD2	TRBJ2-7	NA	CASSPTGLAFEQYF	TGTGCCAGCAGCCCCACGGGACTAGCATTCGAGCAGTACTTC
TRBV7-8	NA	TRBJ1-1	few	CASSLTHLPNTEAFF	TGTGCCAGCAGCTTAACCCATCTCCCGAACACTGAAGCTTTCTTT
TRBV12-3/TRBV12-4	NA	TRBJ2-7	NA	CASSPWEGTSYEQYF	TGTGCCAGCAGCCCCTGGGAAGGGACTTCCTACGAGCAGTACTTC
TRBV27	TRBD2	TRBJ2-7	few	CASSLFLAGGLSNEQYF	TGTGCCAGCAGTTTATTCCTAGCGGGAGGGCTCTCGAACGAGCAGTACTTC
TRBV6-5	NA	TRBJ1-4	NA	CASSYLNREKLFF	TGTGCCAGCAGTTACCTAAACAGGGAAAAACTGTTTTTT
TRBV27	TRBD1	TRBJ1-1	few	CASSLLGQGGTEAFF	TGTGCCAGCAGTCTACTGGGACAGGGGGGCACTGAAGCTTTCTTT
TRBV3-1	NA	TRBJ2-7	NA	CASSQGTGREQYF	TGTGCCAGCAGCCAGGGGACCGGACGCGAGCAGTACTTC
TRBV10-3	NA	TRBJ1-2	few	CAISARGDGNYGYTF	TGTGCCATCAGTGCACGAGGGGACGGCAACTATGGCTACACCTTC
TRBV24-1	NA	TRBJ2-3	once	CATSDPRRGGTDTQYF	TGTGCCACCAGTGACCCTCGTCGGGGCGGGACAGATACGCAGTATTTT
TRBV19	NA	TRBJ2-1	NA	CASSMQVHSYNEQFF	TGTGCCAGTAGTATGCAGGTCCACTCCTACAATGAGCAGTTCTTC
TRBV7-2	TRBD1	TRBJ2-3	many	CASSPGTGWNTQYF	TGTGCCAGCAGCCCAGGGACAGGGTGGAATACGCAGTATTTT
TRBV15	NA	TRBJ2-2	NA	CATSRASGTVGTGELFF	TGTGCCACCAGCAGAGCGTCAGGGACTGTAGGCACCGGGGAGCTGTTTTTT
TRBV7-6	TRBD1	TRBJ1-6	NA	CASSLPPQGANSPLHF	TGTGCCAGCAGCTTGCCTCCACAGGGGGCAAATTCACCCCTCCACTTT
TRBV7-2	NA	TRBJ1-5	many	CASSFRGQPQHF	TGTGCCAGCAGCTTCAGGGGTCAGCCCCAGCATTTT
TRBV5-6	TRBD2	TRBJ2-2	NA	CASSSGLELNTGELFF	TGTGCCAGCAGCTCCGGACTAGAGCTGAACACCGGGGAGCTGTTTTTT
TRBV19	NA	TRBJ2-3	few	CASSLTGADTQYF	TGTGCCAGTAGTTTAACAGGAGCAGATACGCAGTATTTT